The 25 T cell receptor beta chains reported below all come from one sample, sequenced in a study of T cell changes during pregnancy in multiple sclerosis. The table came from immunoSEQ multiplex PCR; TCRdb's copy has only in-frame clones and leaves some out. The sample lists approximately 74,000 clones, approximately 86% occurring once. The sample here was peripheral blood, taken before pregnancy. These receptors were obtained from a female donor with multiple sclerosis, enrolled in a pregnancy study.

This chain joins TRBV6-1 and TRBJ2-7; no clear D. This CDR3 is built from 13 residues. Germline CDR1 is MNHNS and CDR2 is SASEGT. The V end was cut by 5 bases, the J end by 5 bases, with 13 bases between. The DNA of the CDR3 is TGTGCCAGCAGTAGGTCAGGCCCCCACGAGCAGTACTTC. It encodes CASSRSGPHEQYF.

The sample holds many counts of this clone. The CDR3 sequence: CASSTPRGGLNTEAFF. CDR3 bases: TGTGCCAGCAGCACCCCGAGAGGTGGATTGAACACTGAAGCTTTCTTT. This chain uses TRBV9 with TRBJ1-1, with D unclear. Germline loops: CDR1 SGDLS, CDR2 YYNGEE. V lost 4 bases and J 0 bases, leaving 16 bases between the germline ends. The CDR3 is 16 residues long.

The chain is built from TRBV6-5 and TRBJ1-1; D remains ambiguous. This CDR3 is built from 14 residues. V gave up 0 bases and J gave up 4 bases, with 9 bases separating them. Germline lookup yields CDR1 MNHEY and CDR2 SVGAGI. The CDR3 protein is CASSYSAIGTEAFF. DNA for the CDR3: TGTGCCAGCAGTTACTCAGCTATTGGCACTGAAGCTTTCTTT.

The chain couples TRBV6-1 to TRBJ1-5; perhaps TRBD1 as D (5 bases). Looked up from germline, CDR1 is MNHNS and CDR2 is SASEGT. V was trimmed by 6 bases and J by 4 bases, leaving 13 bases between them. The CDR3 covers 14 residues. DNA for the CDR3: TGTGCCAGCAGCGAGACAGCCTCTAATCAGCCCCAGCATTTT. It specifies CASSETASNQPQHF.

The chain uses TRBV7-2 and TRBJ2-3, with a weak D call TRBD1 (5 bases). Germline CDR1 SGHTA, CDR2 FQGNSA. V was shortened by 6 bases and J by 0 bases, with 13 bases between the two germline ends. The CDR3 totals 15 residues. CDR3 DNA: TGTGCCAGCAGGTTACCCCGACAGAGCACAGATACGCAGTATTTT. It yields the protein CASRLPRQSTDTQYF.

This chain links TRBV4-2 with TRBJ2-7, with 7 bases lining up with TRBD2. Per germline, CDR1 LGHNA and CDR2 YNFKEQ. Germline trimming cut 0 bases from V and 5 bases from J; bases unmatched to any gene: 7. The CDR3 contains 15 residues. CDR3 residues: CASSQDSQRGDEQYF. CDR3 coding DNA: TGTGCCAGCAGCCAAGACAGCCAGCGGGGAGACGAGCAGTACTTC.

The V call is TRBV27, the J call TRBJ2-3; TRBD2 aligns across 14 bases. V trimming: 6 bases; J trimming: 0 bases; junction bases outside the gene matches: 5. This CDR3 is 17 amino acids long. Germline CDR1 is MNHEY and CDR2 is SMNVEV (reference sequence). The CDR3 DNA follows: TGTGCCAGCAGCAGGACTAGCGGGAGGCCAAGCACAGATACGCAGTATTTT. Its translation: CASSRTSGRPSTDTQYF.

This clone has only one observation. This chain connects TRBV20-1 to TRBJ1-2, with 8 bases matching TRBD1. This CDR3 comprises 11 residues. The trim removed 6 bases at V and 8 bases at J, leaving 5 bases unmatched. Germline V CDR1 and CDR2: DFQATT, SNEGSKA (reference sequence). CDR3 in amino acids: CSANGDRGYTF. CDR3 in DNA: TGCAGTGCAAACGGGGACAGGGGCTACACCTTC.

J is TRBJ2-3 and V is TRBV29-1; 9 bases are a match to TRBD1. Trimming took 3 bases from V and 2 from J; bases not matched to a gene: 12. CDR1 is SQVTM and CDR2 is ANQGSEA in the germline V gene. The CDR3 spans 17 residues. The CDR3 is CSVEGYEGQGVTDTQYF. The CDR3 bases are TGCAGCGTTGAGGGGTATGAGGGACAGGGCGTCACAGATACGCAGTATTTT.

The V gene is TRBV5-8, the J gene TRBJ2-1; D is perhaps TRBD1 (5 bases). The CDR3 is made up of 16 amino acids. The V gene's germline CDR1 is SGHTS and CDR2 YDEGEE. V lost 4 bases and J lost 4, with 18 bases in between. The CDR3 nucleotides read TGTGCCAGCAGCCAAGATCAGGGTGGGGATTACAATGAGCAGTTCTTC. This gives the protein CASSQDQGGDYNEQFF.

This clone has only one observation. The chain has TRBV18 and TRBJ1-3; D is uncertain. There are 13 residues in the CDR3. V was pared by 0 bases and J by 4 bases, with 4 bases between. CDR1 is KGHSH, CDR2 LQKENI, per germline. The CDR3 DNA is TGTGCCAGCTCACCACCCGGGGGAAACACCATATATTTT. This codes for CASSPPGGNTIYF.

Of note for this clone: Other DNA variants within this sample encode the same CDR3. The V call is TRBV7-9, the J call TRBJ2-7; D gene unclear. Trimming left V 3 bases short and J 4 bases short, with 4 bases between. This CDR3 is 11 amino acids long. Germline CDR1 and CDR2: SEHNR and FQNEAQ (reference sequence). The DNA of the CDR3 is TGTGCCAGCAGCTTGACTTACGAGCAGTACTTC. It is translated as CASSLTYEQYF.

This clone has just one count. The same CDR3 arises from other DNA sequences in this sample as well. The chain uses TRBV20-1 and TRBJ2-1, with D unresolved. The CDR3 loop spans 11 amino acids. V dropped 2 bases and J dropped 3 bases, with 2 bases sitting between them. CDR1 DFQATT and CDR2 SNEGSKA come from the germline V gene (reference sequence). CDR3 coding DNA: TGCAGTGCTAGATACTACAATGAGCAGTTCTTC. Translating gives CSARYYNEQFF.

J is TRBJ2-5 and V is TRBV19; the match to TRBD1 covers 10 bases. This CDR3 is built from 14 residues. Germline CDR1 reads LNHDA; CDR2 reads SQIVND (reference sequence). Trimming took 6 bases from V and 5 from J; bases not matched to a gene: 6. This chain's CDR3 is CASSRRDRGETQYF. The CDR3 nucleotides read TGTGCCAGTAGCAGACGGGACAGGGGTGAGACCCAGTACTTC.

The chain carries TRBV19 and TRBJ2-3; D remains unclear. The CDR3 has 14 residues. The V and J ends lost 6 bases and 3 bases respectively, with 13 bases between them. The germline V gene has CDR1 LNHDA and CDR2 SQIVND (reference sequence). In DNA form, the CDR3 reads TGTGCCAGTAGCTTTAGCAAGGATACAGATACGCAGTATTTT. This sequence encodes CASSFSKDTDTQYF. Using reference TRBV19 and TRBJ2-3 for the parts outside the CDR3, the full variable domain is DGGITQSPKYLFRKEGQNVTLSCEQNLNHDAMYWYRQDPGQGLRLIYYSQIVNDFQKGDIAEGYSVSREKKESFPLTVTSAQKNPTAFYLCASSFSKDTDTQYFGPGTRLTVL.

The rearrangement links TRBV6-5 to TRBJ2-7; the match to TRBD2 covers 9 bases. The CDR3 is 15 residues long. Trimming at V came to 0 bases and at J to 3 bases, leaving 3 bases not matched to a gene. From germline, CDR1 is MNHEY and CDR2 SVGAGI. CDR3 loop: CASSYSAGGVYEQYF. DNA of the CDR3: TGTGCCAGCAGTTACTCGGCGGGAGGGGTCTACGAGCAGTACTTC.

J is TRBJ2-1 and V is TRBV11-3; 8 bases are a match to TRBD2. Trimming removed 3 bases from V and 8 bases from J; junction bases left unmatched: 9. Germline V gives CDR1 SGHNT, CDR2 YENEEA. This CDR3 contains 15 residues. DNA of the CDR3: TGTGCCAGCAGCTTCCTCGGGACTAGAGGCTATGAGCAGTTCTTC. Translating it yields CASSFLGTRGYEQFF.

The chain links TRBV5-1 to TRBJ2-2; weak D call: TRBD1 (5 bases). CDR1 and CDR2 from the germline V gene are SGHRS and YFSETQ. Trimming cost V 6 bases and J 1 base, with 13 bases left between them. The CDR3 has 15 amino acids. The CDR3 loop reads CASKLGHQNTGELFF. The CDR3, as DNA: TGCGCCAGCAAGCTAGGACACCAGAACACCGGGGAGCTGTTTTTT.

The V gene is TRBV7-7, the J gene TRBJ2-1, with TRBD2 matching 7 bases. Looked up from germline, CDR1 is SSHAT and CDR2 is FNYEAQ (reference sequence). This CDR3 has 15 residues. The J segment lost 4 bases and the V segment lost 2 bases, leaving 5 bases of the junction unmatched. The CDR3 here is CASSLISGDYNEQFF. The CDR3 nucleotides are TGTGCCAGCAGCTTAATCAGCGGGGATTACAATGAGCAGTTCTTC.

This CDR3 reads CASSWQGGTEAFF. The CDR3 DNA follows: TGTGCCAGCAGTTGGCAGGGGGGCACTGAAGCTTTCTTT. The V gene is TRBV27, the J gene TRBJ1-1, with TRBD1 matching 7 bases. Looked up from germline, CDR1 is MNHEY and CDR2 is SMNVEV (reference sequence). With 4 bases clipped from V and 4 bases from J, the junction kept 3 bases outside the gene matches. CDR3 size: 13 residues.

This chain uses TRBV30 with TRBJ1-5, with a possible D match to TRBD1 (5 bases). Trimming shortened V by 2 bases and J by 4 bases, and 12 bases separated the two germline ends. CDR3 length: 14 amino acids. Per the germline V gene, CDR1 is GTSNPN and CDR2 is SVGIG (reference sequence). CDR3 region: CAWSSGQTNQPQHF. Written as DNA, the CDR3 is TGTGCCTGGAGTTCAGGACAAACAAATCAGCCCCAGCATTTT. Full variable domain (outside the CDR3, taken from reference TRBV30 and TRBJ1-5): SQTIHQWPATLVQPVGSPLSLECTVEGTSNPNLYWYRQAAGRGLQLLFYSVGIGQISSEVPQNLSASRPQDRQFILSSKKLLLSDSGFYLCAWSSGQTNQPQHFGDGTRLSIL.

This chain links TRBV18 with TRBJ1-3; a possible D gene is TRBD1 (5 bases). The V and J ends lost 2 bases and 0 bases respectively, with 11 bases between them. The length of the CDR3 is 16 residues. Germline V gene lookup returns CDR1 KGHSH and CDR2 LQKENI. The CDR3, as DNA: TGTGCCAGCTCACCAGTTCCGACAGACTCTGGAAACACCATATATTTT. Translated: CASSPVPTDSGNTIYF. The full variable domain, its missing parts supplied by reference TRBV18 and TRBJ1-3, is NAGVMQNPRHLVRRRGQEARLRCSPMKGHSHVYWYRQLPEEGLKFMVYLQKENIIDESGMPKERFSAEFPKEGPSILRIQQVVRGDSAAYFCASSPVPTDSGNTIYFGEGSWLTVV.

This clone was picked up one time. The chain uses TRBV10-3 and TRBJ1-1; a possible D gene is TRBD1 (6 bases). Between the trimmed V and J ends, which lost 4 bases and 2 bases, there was a span of 11 bases. The germline V gene has CDR1 ENHRY and CDR2 SYGVKD. This CDR3 has 14 residues. The CDR3 here is CAISVSGTNTEAFF. The CDR3 region has the DNA TGTGCCATCAGTGTTTCCGGGACAAACACTGAAGCTTTCTTT.

The table lists this clone with a count of one. The chain has TRBV2 and TRBJ1-2; TRBD1 is a possible D gene (6 bases). There are 15 residues in the CDR3. V was trimmed by 5 bases and J by 7 bases, leaving 20 bases between them. Germline V gene data show CDR1 as SNHLY and CDR2 as FYNNEI. The CDR3 here is CASSMHRAEKVGYTF. CDR3 nucleotides: TGTGCCAGCAGTATGCACAGGGCGGAAAAGGTTGGCTACACCTTC.

This rearrangement joins TRBV6-5 to TRBJ1-1; possibly TRBD1 for D (6 bases). This CDR3 contains 15 residues. V gave up 0 bases and J gave up 6 bases, with 14 bases separating them. The germline gives CDR1 MNHEY, CDR2 SVGAGI. CDR3 amino acids: CASSYSPDRSAEAFF. The CDR3 DNA reads TGTGCCAGCAGTTACTCGCCTGACAGGAGCGCTGAAGCTTTCTTT.